The entry that follows covers one T cell receptor beta chain sequence. The data stem from a study of blood T cell repertoires in COVID-19. For the study at large: PBMCs, B-cell-depleted T cells, or T cells were the source of the cDNA or gDNA that made up the material.

V was trimmed by 2 bases and J by 7 bases, leaving 10 bases between them. This CDR3 is built from 14 residues. Germline loops: CDR1 SGHDT, CDR2 YYEEEE. As handled by the study authors: Estimates of nucleated cell counts were drawn from the amplification of reference gene primers. Method: immunoSEQ multiplex PCR; TCRdb's copy keeps in-frame clones and lacks some. That table furnishes V, J and clone size, whereas the DNA furnished D and trimming. The data hold about 130,000 clones, with roughly 77% observed a single time. This rearrangement joins TRBV5-6 to TRBJ1-6; D gene unclear. Input material: peripheral blood. The sequence derives from a woman between 65 and 79 years old with COVID-19, enrolled during active disease. The DNA of the CDR3 is TGTGCCAGCAGCTTCCCAGTATCAAATTCACCCCTCCACTTT. Its translation: CASSFPVSNSPLHF.